This T cell receptor beta chain emerged from a study of shared clonotypes between healthy human individuals. About the study: The cohort comprised a couple of women and a few men. Their ages spanned 18 to 49 years.

Profiled with immunoSEQ multiplex PCR; TCRdb holds only in-frame clones, not every one. The table has about 2,500,000 clones, around nine tenths seen once. CDR3 length: 17 residues. Trimming took off 1 base at V and 0 bases at J, with 10 bases between the two ends. The germline gives CDR1 LNHDA, CDR2 SQIVND (reference sequence). This TCR derives from a man aged 18 to 35 in good health. Sequencing was carried out using naive CD4+ T cells sorted from blood. Subset here: CD45RA+ positively selected. The chain joins TRBV19 to TRBJ1-6; D perhaps matches TRBD1 (5 bases). This CDR3 is CASSIGTSSSYNSPLHF. DNA of the CDR3: TGTGCCAGTAGTATAGGGACATCGAGCTCCTATAATTCACCCCTCCACTTT. Full variable domain (missing parts from reference TRBV19 and TRBJ1-6): DGGITQSPKYLFRKEGQNVTLSCEQNLNHDAMYWYRQDPGQGLRLIYYSQIVNDFQKGDIAEGYSVSREKKESFPLTVTSAQKNPTAFYLCASSIGTSSSYNSPLHFGNGTRLTVT.